The 15 T cell receptor beta chains below all came from one sample that was sequenced in a study of cytomegalovirus exposure and HLA in healthy donors. It was with 60 Vbeta and 13 Jbeta primers that the PCR ran. Only in-frame clones appear in the TCRdb table, and some are missing; sequencing was by immunoSEQ multiplex PCR. Among over 100,000 clones listed, 80% to 85% were seen once. Sequenced: PBMCs. The origin of the receptors is a man younger than 45 in good health and CMV-seropositive.

CDR3 sequence: CASSEIQDIYGYTF. The CDR3 nucleotides are TGTGCCAGCAGTGAGATTCAGGATATCTATGGCTACACCTTC. The chain carries TRBV25-1 and TRBJ1-2; no clear D. V shed 3 bases and J shed 4 bases, with 12 bases lying between them. The CDR3 totals 14 residues. Germline CDR1 MGHDK, CDR2 SYGVNS.

This clone was counted a single time. The chain joins TRBV27 to TRBJ2-1, with 7 positions matching TRBD1. CDR1 MNHEY and CDR2 SMNVEV come from the germline V gene (reference sequence). V lost 5 bases, J lost 0 bases, and 4 bases stayed unmatched. The CDR3 is 15 residues long. CDR3 region: CASSLRDSSYNEQFF. CDR3 DNA sequence: TGTGCCAGCAGTCTACGGGACAGCTCCTACAATGAGCAGTTCTTC.

The chain recombines TRBV15 with TRBJ1-1; tentative D call: TRBD1 (5 bases). There are 14 residues in the CDR3. Trimming left V 6 bases short and J 0 bases short, with 11 bases between. Germline V lookup: CDR1 LNHNV, CDR2 YYDKDF (reference sequence). This CDR3 reads CATSPTVMNTEAFF. DNA of the CDR3: TGTGCCACCAGTCCGACAGTGATGAACACTGAAGCTTTCTTT. Complete variable domain (other parts from reference TRBV15 and TRBJ1-1): DAMVIQNPRYQVTQFGKPVTLSCSQTLNHNVMYWYQQKSSQAPKLLFHYYDKDFNNEADTPDNFQSRRPNTSFCFLDIRSPGLGDTAMYLCATSPTVMNTEAFFGQGTRLTVV.

The chain recombines TRBV6-4 with TRBJ2-3, with TRBD2 identical over 9 bases. Per germline, CDR1 MRHNA and CDR2 SNTAGT. The CDR3 length is 17 residues. V trimming: 4 bases; J trimming: 2 bases; junction bases outside the gene matches: 10. CDR3 residues: CASSALASGETTDTQYF. CDR3 nucleotide sequence: TGTGCCAGCAGTGCACTTGCTAGCGGGGAGACCACAGATACGCAGTATTTT.

This clone has a handful of counts. The chain joins TRBV6-1 to TRBJ2-7; D unresolved. The CDR3 length is 14 residues. V lost 0 bases to trimming and J lost 0 bases, with 6 bases between them. Per germline, CDR1 MNHNS and CDR2 SASEGT. The CDR3 protein is CASSEAQVSYEQYV. The CDR3 bases are TGTGCCAGCAGTGAAGCCCAGGTCTCCTACGAGCAGTACGTC.

Only one count was recorded for this clone. The conserved closing phenylalanine or tryptophan is absent in this CDR3, likely reflecting a read error. It is unclear where the CDR3 begins or ends on the DNA, so no DNA is shown, and the CDR3 is as TCRdb lists it. The chain employs TRBV5-4 and TRBJ1-2. Germline values: CDR1 SGHNT, CDR2 YYREEE (reference sequence). The CDR3 is 13 residues long, ends included. The CDR3 is CASSVDGFSSLTH.

This chain joins TRBV5-6 and TRBJ2-7; 7 positions match TRBD2. The junction had 9 bases not matched to a gene; V was cut back by 0 bases and J by 3 bases. The CDR3 is 16 amino acids. The germline V gene has CDR1 SGHDT and CDR2 YYEEEE. The CDR3 DNA reads as TGTGCCAGCAGCTTGGCGAGGAGCGGGACGCTCTACGAGCAGTACGTC. It yields the protein CASSLARSGTLYEQYV.

The gene calls are TRBV6-5 and TRBJ2-2; TRBD2 is a possible D gene (6 bases). Deletions cut 5 bases from V and 5 bases from J, with 12 bases between. The CDR3 runs 14 residues. The germline CDR1 and CDR2 sequences are MNHEY and SVGAGI. The CDR3 spells CASSTLSGTGELFF. For the CDR3, the DNA is TGTGCCAGCAGTACTTTAAGCGGGACCGGGGAGCTGTTTTTT.

Details on this clone: A junction end diverges from the germline sequence, so it may reflect a read error. The rearrangement uses TRBV5-1 and TRBJ2-5; a possible D gene is TRBD1 (7 bases). The CDR3 runs 13 residues. The V gene's germline CDR1 is SGHRS and CDR2 YFSETQ. Here the CDR3 DNA reads TGCGCCAGCACCAGACAGGGCGGGGAGACCCGGTACTTC. It specifies CASTRQGGETRYF. Variable domain in full (rest from reference TRBV5-1 and TRBJ2-5): KAGVTQTPRYLIKTRGQQVTLSCSPISGHRSVSWYQQTPGQGLQFLFEYFSETQRNKGNFPGRFSGRQFSNSRSEMNVSTLELGDSALYLCASTRQGGETRYFGPGTRLLVL.

The J gene is TRBJ1-5, the V gene TRBV6-1; 7 bases agree with TRBD1. V lost 6 bases and J lost 0; bases outside the gene matches: 5. The CDR3 spans 15 residues. Germline CDR1 and CDR2: MNHNS and SASEGT. Here the CDR3 reads CASSPTGDSNQPQHF. The DNA of the CDR3 is TGTGCCAGCAGCCCAACAGGGGATAGCAATCAGCCCCAGCATTTT.

A single count supports this clone. The chain is built from TRBV2 and TRBJ2-5; D perhaps matches TRBD2 (6 bases). From germline, CDR1 is SNHLY and CDR2 FYNNEI. Trimming removed 6 bases from V and 4 bases from J, with 12 bases in between. CDR3 length equals 13 residues. DNA of the CDR3: TGTGCCAGCAGCGGGAGTGAGCTAGAGACCCAGTACTTC. This codes for CASSGSELETQYF.

Comments on this clone: At one of its ends the junction is not consistent with the germline gene, which may arise from a read error. V gene TRBV6-1 combines with J gene TRBJ1-2, with D tentatively TRBD1 (5 bases). CDR3 length equals 13 residues. In germline, CDR1 is MNHNS, CDR2 SASEGT. The CDR3 DNA reads TGTGCCAGCGGTGAAGTTCAGGGTGCGGGCTACACCTTC. The encoded protein is CASGEVQGAGYTF.

This clone came up a few times. This chain connects TRBV10-1 to TRBJ1-3; D possibly corresponds to TRBD1 (6 bases). The germline CDR1 and CDR2 sequences are WNHNN and SYGVQD (reference sequence). V was clipped by 4 bases and J by 3 bases, with 7 bases between them. The CDR3 runs to 13 residues. This chain's CDR3 is CASSVDSGNTIYF. The CDR3 nucleotides are TGCGCCAGCAGTGTGGACAGTGGAAACACCATATATTTT.

The J gene is TRBJ2-2, the V gene TRBV2, with 11 bases identical to TRBD2. The junction had 8 bases not matched to a gene; V was cut back by 7 bases and J by 4 bases. Per the germline V gene, CDR1 is SNHLY and CDR2 is FYNNEI. The CDR3 is 16 residues long. The DNA of the CDR3 is TGTGCCAGCAAGGCTAGCGGGGGGCCAGGCACCGGGGAGCTGTTTTTT. Residues: CASKASGGPGTGELFF.

J is TRBJ1-6 and V is TRBV29-1, with D uncertain. V was trimmed by 5 bases and J by 0 bases, leaving 17 bases between them. Germline loops: CDR1 SQVTM, CDR2 ANQGSEA. This CDR3 is 17 amino acids long. CDR3 region: CSVPRGGLYSYNSPLHF. CDR3 DNA: TGCAGCGTTCCTCGGGGAGGGCTCTACTCCTATAATTCACCCCTCCACTTT.